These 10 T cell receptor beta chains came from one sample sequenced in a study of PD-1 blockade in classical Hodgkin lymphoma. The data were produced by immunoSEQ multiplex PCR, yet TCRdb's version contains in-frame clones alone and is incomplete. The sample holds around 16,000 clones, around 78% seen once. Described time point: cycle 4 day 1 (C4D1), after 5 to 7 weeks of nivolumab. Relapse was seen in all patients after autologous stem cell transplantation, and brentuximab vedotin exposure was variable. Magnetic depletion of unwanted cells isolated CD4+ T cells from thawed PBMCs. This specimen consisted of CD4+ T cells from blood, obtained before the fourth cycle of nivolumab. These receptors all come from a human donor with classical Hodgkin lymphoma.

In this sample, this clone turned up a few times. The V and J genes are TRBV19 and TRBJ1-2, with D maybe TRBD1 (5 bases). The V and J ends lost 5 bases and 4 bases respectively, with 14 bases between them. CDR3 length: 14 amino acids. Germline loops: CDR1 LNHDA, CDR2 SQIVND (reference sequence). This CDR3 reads CASSDTGGGYGYTF. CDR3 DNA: TGTGCCAGTAGTGACACAGGCGGTGGCTATGGCTACACCTTC.

CDR3 sequence reads: CASSLLDWGYGYTF. The CDR3 region has the DNA TGTGCCAGCAGCTTACTGGATTGGGGCTATGGCTACACCTTC. The chain recombines TRBV7-9 with TRBJ1-2, with D unclear. The CDR3 has 14 residues. V was shortened by 2 bases and J by 4 bases, with 11 bases between the two germline ends. Germline loops: CDR1 SEHNR, CDR2 FQNEAQ (reference sequence).

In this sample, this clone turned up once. The CDR3 coding sequence is TGTGCCAGCATCGGACACACGAACTCTGGAAACACCATATATTTT. It encodes CASIGHTNSGNTIYF. This rearrangement joins TRBV6-1 to TRBJ1-3; possibly TRBD1 for D (5 bases). Trimming pared 7 bases from V and 0 bases from J, leaving 13 bases between. Germline CDR1 MNHNS, CDR2 SASEGT. The CDR3 consists of 15 residues.

The CDR3 nucleotides are TGCGCCAGCAGCCTGGGACACTCTAACACTGAAGCTTTCTTT. Amino acids: CASSLGHSNTEAFF. The rearrangement joins TRBV5-1 to TRBJ1-1; D is perhaps TRBD1 (6 bases). V was trimmed by 4 bases and J by 2 bases, leaving 12 bases between them. CDR1 and CDR2 from the germline V gene are SGHRS and YFSETQ. The CDR3 loop spans 14 amino acids.

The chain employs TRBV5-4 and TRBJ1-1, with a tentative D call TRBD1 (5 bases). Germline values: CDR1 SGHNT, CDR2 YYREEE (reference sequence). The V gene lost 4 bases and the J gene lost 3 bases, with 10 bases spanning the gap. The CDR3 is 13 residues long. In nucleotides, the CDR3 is TGTGCCAGCAGCGAAGACAGCGACACTGAAGCTTTCTTT. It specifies CASSEDSDTEAFF.

CDR3 DNA sequence: TGTGCCAGCAGTTACTCGGCGGCTGTTACTAACTATGGCTACACCTTC. This encodes CASSYSAAVTNYGYTF. The chain is built from TRBV6-5 and TRBJ1-2, with unresolved D. The CDR3 spans 16 residues. Deletions cut 0 bases from V and 0 bases from J, with 11 bases between. Germline V gene data show CDR1 as MNHEY and CDR2 as SVGAGI.

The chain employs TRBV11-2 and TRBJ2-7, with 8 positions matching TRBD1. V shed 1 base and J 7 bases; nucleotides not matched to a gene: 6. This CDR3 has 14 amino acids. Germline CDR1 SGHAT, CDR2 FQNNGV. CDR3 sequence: CASSLGTGIGEQYF. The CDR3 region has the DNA TGTGCCAGCAGCTTAGGGACAGGGATCGGGGAGCAGTACTTC.

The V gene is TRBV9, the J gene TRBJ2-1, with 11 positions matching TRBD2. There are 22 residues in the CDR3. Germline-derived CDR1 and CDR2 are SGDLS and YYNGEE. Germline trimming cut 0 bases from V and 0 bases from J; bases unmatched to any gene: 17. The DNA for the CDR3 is TGTGCCAGCAGCGTAGATCCCCCAGTAGAGCTAGCGGGAGGAATCTCCTACAATGAGCAGTTCTTC. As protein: CASSVDPPVELAGGISYNEQFF.

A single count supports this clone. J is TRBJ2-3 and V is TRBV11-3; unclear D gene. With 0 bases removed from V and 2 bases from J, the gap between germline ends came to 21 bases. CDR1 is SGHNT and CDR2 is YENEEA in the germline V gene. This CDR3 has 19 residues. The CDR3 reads CASSLDPHRSQVNTDTQYF. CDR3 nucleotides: TGTGCCAGCAGCTTAGATCCTCATAGGTCCCAGGTCAACACAGATACGCAGTATTTT.

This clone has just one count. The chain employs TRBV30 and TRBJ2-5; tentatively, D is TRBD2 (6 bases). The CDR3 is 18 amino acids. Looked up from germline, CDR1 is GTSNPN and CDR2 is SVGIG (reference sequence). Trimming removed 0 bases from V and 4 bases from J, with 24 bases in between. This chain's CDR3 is CAWSVTELRARRGETQYF. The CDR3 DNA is TGTGCCTGGAGTGTAACCGAATTGAGGGCCCGGCGGGGAGAGACCCAGTACTTC.